This T cell receptor beta chain was found in a study of a mutant IDH1 vaccine in newly diagnosed glioma. Time point denoted: week 47, end of study. A single vaccine dose contained 300 ug of mutant IDH1 20-mer peptide, and topical imiquimod was used with it. The germline gives CDR1 SGHAT, CDR2 FQNNGV. The CDR3 contains 16 residues. V shed 2 bases and J 9 bases; nucleotides not matched to a gene: 13. About this clone: Its cognate antigen is unknown.

Here immunoSEQ multiplex PCR was the method, and the copy in TCRdb shows in-frame clones only, minus some. The sample consists of some 38,000 clones, roughly 70% of them appearing once. The source material was PBMCs, sampled from a glioma patient whose treatment included an IDH1 peptide vaccine. The sequence derives from a man in his forties with glioma. The chain recombines TRBV11-2 with TRBJ2-1, with 7 bases matching TRBD2. CDR3 DNA: TGTGCCAGCAGCTTAAAATCTAGCGGCCTAATAGGTGAGCAGTTCTTC. Encoded protein: CASSLKSSGLIGEQFF.